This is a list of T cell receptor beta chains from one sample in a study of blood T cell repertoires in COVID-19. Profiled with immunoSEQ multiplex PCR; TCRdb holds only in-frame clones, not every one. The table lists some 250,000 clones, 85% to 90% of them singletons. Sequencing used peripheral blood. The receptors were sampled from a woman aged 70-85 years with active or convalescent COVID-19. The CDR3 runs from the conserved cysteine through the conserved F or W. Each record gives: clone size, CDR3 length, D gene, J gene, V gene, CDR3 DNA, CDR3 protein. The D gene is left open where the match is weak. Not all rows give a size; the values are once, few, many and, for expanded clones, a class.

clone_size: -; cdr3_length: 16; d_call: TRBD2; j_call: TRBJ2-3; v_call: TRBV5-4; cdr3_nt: TGTGCCAGCAGCTCCGGGACTAGCGGGGCCTCAGATACGCAGTATTTT; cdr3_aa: CASSSGTSGASDTQYF
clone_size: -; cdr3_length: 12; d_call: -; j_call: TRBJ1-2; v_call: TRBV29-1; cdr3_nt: TGCAGCGTTGAAGGCGGAGGGTATGGCTACACCTTC; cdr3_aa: CSVEGGGYGYTF
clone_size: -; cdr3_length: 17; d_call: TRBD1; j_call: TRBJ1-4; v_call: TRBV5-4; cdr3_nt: TGTGCCGGGGTGAGGGACGAGGATGGCAGGGGGAATGAAAAACTGTTTTTT; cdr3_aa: CAGVRDEDGRGNEKLFF
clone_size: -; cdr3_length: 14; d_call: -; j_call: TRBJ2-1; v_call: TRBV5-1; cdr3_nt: TGCGCCAGCAGCAGACAGAGCTCCTACAATGAGCAGTTCTTC; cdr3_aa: CASSRQSSYNEQFF
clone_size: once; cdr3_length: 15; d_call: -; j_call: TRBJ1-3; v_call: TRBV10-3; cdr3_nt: TGTGCCATCAGTGCCGCGAGCCTCTCTGGAAACACCATATATTTT; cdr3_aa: CAISAASLSGNTIYF
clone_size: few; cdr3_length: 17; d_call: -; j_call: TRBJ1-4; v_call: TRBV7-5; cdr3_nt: TGTGCCAGAAGCCATGCATGTGGTTCCGAGAGTGGTGAAAAACTGTTTTTT; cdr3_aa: CARSHACGSESGEKLFF
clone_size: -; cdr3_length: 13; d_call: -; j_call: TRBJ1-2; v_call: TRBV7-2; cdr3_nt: TGTGCCAGTACAGGGTTACGGAACTATGGCTACACCTTC; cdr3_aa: CASTGLRNYGYTF
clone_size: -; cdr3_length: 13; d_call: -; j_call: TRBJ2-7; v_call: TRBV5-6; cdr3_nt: TGTGCCAGCAGTGAGGGTTTTAGCGACGAGCAGTACTTC; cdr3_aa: CASSEGFSDEQYF
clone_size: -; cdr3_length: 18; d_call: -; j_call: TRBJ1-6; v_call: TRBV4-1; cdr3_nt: TGCGCCAGCAGCCAAGAGGGGCCGAGCGACGCTCAAAATTCACCCCTCCACTTT; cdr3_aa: CASSQEGPSDAQNSPLHF
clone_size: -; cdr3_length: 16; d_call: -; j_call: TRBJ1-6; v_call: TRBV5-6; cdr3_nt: TGTGCCAGCAGCCGGCGGCCGAGCTCCTATAATTCACCCCTCCACTTT; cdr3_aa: CASSRRPSSYNSPLHF
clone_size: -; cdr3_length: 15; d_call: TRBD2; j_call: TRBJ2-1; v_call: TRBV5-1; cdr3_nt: TGCGCCAGCAGCACCTCGGGGGGCTCCTACAATGAGCAGTTCTTC; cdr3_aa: CASSTSGGSYNEQFF
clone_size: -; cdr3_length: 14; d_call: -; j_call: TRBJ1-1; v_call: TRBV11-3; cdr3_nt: TGTGCCAGCAGCTTAGATTCGGGTAACACTGAAGCTTTCTTT; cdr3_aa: CASSLDSGNTEAFF
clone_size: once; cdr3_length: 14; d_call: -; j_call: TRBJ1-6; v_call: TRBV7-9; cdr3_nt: TGTGCCAGCAGCTTAACAGGGCTTGGGTCACCCCTCCACTTT; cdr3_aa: CASSLTGLGSPLHF
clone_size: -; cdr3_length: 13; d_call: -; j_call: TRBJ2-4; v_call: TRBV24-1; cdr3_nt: TGTGCCACCAGTGACAGCGGAGGGGACATTCAGTACTTC; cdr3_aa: CATSDSGGDIQYF
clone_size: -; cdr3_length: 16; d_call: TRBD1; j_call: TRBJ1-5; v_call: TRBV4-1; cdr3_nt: TGCGCCAGCAGCCAAGAAACTGGACAGGTCAATCAGCCCCAGCATTTT; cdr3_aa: CASSQETGQVNQPQHF
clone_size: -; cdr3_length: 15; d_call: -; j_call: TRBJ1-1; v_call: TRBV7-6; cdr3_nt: TGTGCCAGCAGCTCAGACAGGCCTAAGAACACTGAAGCTTTCTTT; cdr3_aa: CASSSDRPKNTEAFF
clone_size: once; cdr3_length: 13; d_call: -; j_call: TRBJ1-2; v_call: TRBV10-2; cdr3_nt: TGCGCCAGCAGTGGACAACCGGACTATGGCTACACCTTC; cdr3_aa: CASSGQPDYGYTF
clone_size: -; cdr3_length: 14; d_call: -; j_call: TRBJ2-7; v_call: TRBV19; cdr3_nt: TGTGCCAGTAACAAAGCGGTAGGGTTTCACGAGCAGTACTTC; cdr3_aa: CASNKAVGFHEQYF
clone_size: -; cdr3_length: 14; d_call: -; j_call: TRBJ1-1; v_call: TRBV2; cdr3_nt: TGTGCCAGCAGTGAGCCCACAGAGAACACTGAAGCTTTCTTT; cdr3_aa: CASSEPTENTEAFF
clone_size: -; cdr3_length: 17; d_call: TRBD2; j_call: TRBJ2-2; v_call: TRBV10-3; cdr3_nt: TGTGCCACTCCTCGGACTAGCGGGGGGGCAAACACCGGGGAGCTGTTTTTT; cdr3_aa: CATPRTSGGANTGELFF
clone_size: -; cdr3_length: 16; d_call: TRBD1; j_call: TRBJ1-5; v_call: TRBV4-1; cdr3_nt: TGCGCCAGCAGCCAAGGAGGGACAGGGGGCAATCAGCCCCAGCATTTT; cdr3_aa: CASSQGGTGGNQPQHF
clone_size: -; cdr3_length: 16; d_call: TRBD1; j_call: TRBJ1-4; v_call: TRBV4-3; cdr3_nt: TGCGCCAGCAGCCAAGTTGCGGACAGGGGTTCTGAAAAACTGTTTTTT; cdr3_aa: CASSQVADRGSEKLFF
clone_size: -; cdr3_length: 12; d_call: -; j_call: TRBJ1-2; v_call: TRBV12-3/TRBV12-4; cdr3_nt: TGTGCCAGCAGTTTAGTAAACTATGGCTACACCTTC; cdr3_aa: CASSLVNYGYTF
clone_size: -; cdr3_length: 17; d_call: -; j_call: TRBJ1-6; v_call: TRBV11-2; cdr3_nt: TGTGCCAGCAGTTGGGGGGTACCGAGCTCCTATAATTCACCCCTCCACTTT; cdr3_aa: CASSWGVPSSYNSPLHF